This T cell receptor beta chain was captured by sequencing in a study of blood T cells in healthy people across ages. Study-wide findings and caveats: Naive T cell percentage strongly correlated with TCR beta diversity. More naive CD4+ cells and higher diversity marked long-lived donors relative to aged donors.

The authors ran a second PCR of roughly 6 to 12 cycles using a sample-barcoded 5' primer and a J-beta primer mix. A template-switch adaptor that had 12 random nucleotides put a tag on each cDNA molecule. TCRdb reprocessed the 5' RACE reads with MiXCR, giving one entry per CDR3 protein. The sample contains about 800,000 distinct CDR3 sequences, approximately 25% of which appear only once. This clonotype was counted ten times or more. Antigen unknown. The data also belong to a second study, concerning T cells of mothers and their children. That report adds: All extracted RNA went into cDNA synthesis, approximately 1.5 ug per 15 ul.

Sequencing input: blood. This receptor was taken from a boy aged 5 to 17 in good health.

This CDR3 is CASSPSEDSSSTDTQYF. Here the CDR3 DNA reads TGTGCCAGCAGCCCAAGCGAGGATTCATCTAGCACAGATACGCAGTATTTT. The chain combines TRBV14 with TRBJ2-3; no clear D gene. CDR1 and CDR2 from the germline V gene are SGHDN and FVKESK. The CDR3 contains 17 residues. Trimming removed 4 bases at V and 0 bases at J, with 17 bases between.